This TCR beta chain is drawn from a study of T cell responses to AZD1222 COVID-19 vaccine. Study-wide background: Doses given second, at about 4 or about 12 weeks, were pooled. Overall study findings and caveats: Rises in breadth and depth of Spike-specific TCRs came after two AZD1222 doses. CD4 TCRs linked to vaccination spanned spike, dominating at 160-218 and 743-854. Scientists sampled the repertoires only once the peak T cell response had passed.

The CDR3 has 16 amino acids. The germline V gene has CDR1 SGHRS and CDR2 YFSETQ. J was trimmed by 1 base and V by 0 bases; bases with no gene match: 3. Profiling relied on immunoSEQ multiplex PCR, and the TCRdb table lists in-frame clones only, not all of them. The sample records 150,000 to 180,000 clones, around 90% being singletons. For this clone: As yet, its antigen is unknown.

This chain joins TRBV5-1 and TRBJ1-3; 8 nucleotides line up with TRBD1. The sample here was peripheral blood, taken on day 0 of AZD1222 vaccination. The TCR originated in an adult in good health. Here the CDR3 DNA reads TGCGCCAGCAGCTTGGGGACAGGGCGGTCTGGAAACACCATATATTTT. This gives the protein CASSLGTGRSGNTIYF.